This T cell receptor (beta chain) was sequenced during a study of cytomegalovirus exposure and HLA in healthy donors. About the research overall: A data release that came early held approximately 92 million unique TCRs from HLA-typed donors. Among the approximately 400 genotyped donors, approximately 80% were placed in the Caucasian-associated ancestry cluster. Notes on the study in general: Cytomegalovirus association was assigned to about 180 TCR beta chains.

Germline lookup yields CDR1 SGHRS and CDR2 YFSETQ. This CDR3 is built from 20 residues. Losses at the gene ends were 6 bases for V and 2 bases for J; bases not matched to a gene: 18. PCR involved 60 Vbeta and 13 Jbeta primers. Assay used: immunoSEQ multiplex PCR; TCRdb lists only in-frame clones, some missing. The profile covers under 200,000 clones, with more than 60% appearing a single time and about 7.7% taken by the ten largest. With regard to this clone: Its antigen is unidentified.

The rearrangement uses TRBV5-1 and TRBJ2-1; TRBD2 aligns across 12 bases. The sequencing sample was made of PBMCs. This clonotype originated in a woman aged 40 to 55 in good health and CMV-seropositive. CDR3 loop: CASTFETSGGPRGPYNEQFF. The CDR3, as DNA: TGCGCCAGCACCTTTGAGACTAGCGGGGGACCGAGAGGCCCCTACAATGAGCAGTTCTTC.